Shown below are 31 T cell receptor beta chains from a single sample sequenced in a study of T cells in Graves' hyperthyroidism and ophthalmopathy. Template material for amplifying TCR beta CDR3 regions consisted of RNA transcripts. The HTBI primer set served for first-round RT-PCR of the TCR CDR3. In TCRdb, the multiplex PCR reads were re-called with MiXCR into one record per CDR3 protein. The sample contains about 720,000 distinct CDR3 sequences, 18% of which appear only once. Sequencing was done on a sample of blood. Receptors originate from a woman aged 45-60 years with Graves' hyperthyroidism that later progressed to Graves' ophthalmopathy.

CDR3 in DNA: TGTGCCACCAGCAGAGGGAAAAGAACTGGAAACACCATATATTTT. Protein product: CATSRGKRTGNTIYF. V usage is TRBV15 and J usage is TRBJ1-3; D gene ambiguous. The V and J ends lost 1 base and 2 bases respectively, with 9 bases between them. Germline V gene sequence: CDR1 LNHNV, CDR2 YYDKDF (reference sequence). The CDR3 totals 15 residues.

The gene calls are TRBV20-1 and TRBJ1-4, with D possibly being TRBD1 (5 bases). There are 13 residues in the CDR3. The germline V gene has CDR1 DFQATT and CDR2 SNEGSKA (reference sequence). V lost 6 bases and J lost 9, with 17 bases in between. CDR3 DNA: TGCAGTGCCCGGGACGGCCAGTCGAAAAAACTGTTTTTT. It specifies CSARDGQSKKLFF.

The J gene is TRBJ2-2, the V gene TRBV5-1; 11 positions agree with TRBD2. The CDR3 runs 18 residues. The trim removed 0 bases at V and 4 bases at J, leaving 8 bases unmatched. Looked up from germline, CDR1 is SGHRS and CDR2 is YFSETQ. The DNA for the CDR3 is TGCGCCAGCAGCTTGGCCCTGGGACTAGCGGTCGCCACCGGGGAGCTGTTTTTT. Residues: CASSLALGLAVATGELFF.

In this sample, this clonotype turned up a few times. The chain uses TRBV29-1 and TRBJ1-2, with D perhaps TRBD1 (6 bases). The germline V gene encodes CDR1 SQVTM and CDR2 ANQGSEA. The CDR3 sequence is 15 residues long. Between the trimmed V and J ends, which lost 6 bases and 5 bases, there was a span of 22 bases. Here the CDR3 reads CSVVAETGAFYGYTF. For the CDR3, the DNA is TGCAGCGTCGTTGCGGAGACAGGAGCATTTTATGGCTACACCTTC.

The genes are TRBV5-6 and TRBJ1-3; D gene uncertain. V was clipped by 3 bases and J by 0 bases, with 10 bases between them. CDR1 is SGHDT and CDR2 is YYEEEE in the germline V gene. The CDR3 contains 15 residues. CDR3 residues: CASSSPTVSGNTIYF. In nucleotides, the CDR3 is TGTGCCAGCAGCTCCCCGACCGTCTCTGGAAACACCATATATTTT.

This chain joins TRBV7-9 and TRBJ2-1; TRBD2 is a possible D gene (6 bases). Deletions cut 5 bases from V and 0 bases from J, with 17 bases between. Germline V gene lookup returns CDR1 SEHNR and CDR2 FQNEAQ (reference sequence). CDR3 length: 17 amino acids. The CDR3 loop is CASSPSLAVSSYNEQFF. CDR3 DNA sequence: TGTGCCAGCAGCCCCAGTTTAGCGGTCAGCTCCTACAATGAGCAGTTCTTC.

This clonotype appeared many times. This chain uses TRBV2 with TRBJ1-1, with D unresolved. V lost 5 bases and J 11 bases, leaving 21 bases between the germline ends. CDR3 length: 14 amino acids. Germline CDR1 is SNHLY and CDR2 is FYNNEI. In DNA, the CDR3 is TGTGCCAGCAGTACTAACCTTAGGGCATATTCGGCTTTCTTT. Its translation is CASSTNLRAYSAFF.

The rearrangement uses TRBV11-2 and TRBJ2-1; 7 nucleotides line up with TRBD2. This CDR3 is built from 13 residues. Germline V gene sequence: CDR1 SGHAT, CDR2 FQNNGV. Unmatched junction bases numbered 8, after V lost 5 bases and J lost 10 bases. The CDR3 nucleotides read TGTGCCAGCAGCCAACCGCTGGGAGGGGAGCAGTTCTTC. Translated: CASSQPLGGEQFF. The whole variable domain, remainder taken from reference TRBV11-2 and TRBJ2-1, is EAGVAQSPRYKIIEKRQSVAFWCNPISGHATLYWYQQILGQGPKLLIQFQNNGVVDDSQLPKDRFSAERLKGVDSTLKIQPAKLEDSAVYLCASSQPLGGEQFFGPGTRLTVL.

There are a few counts of this clonotype. The CDR3 nucleotides are TGTGCCAGCAGCTTCCCGGGCTCTGGGAGGGGGAATGAGCAGTTCTTC. Its translation: CASSFPGSGRGNEQFF. V usage is TRBV5-5 and J usage is TRBJ2-1; tentative D call: TRBD2 (7 bases). Trimming stripped 2 bases from V and 7 bases from J, with 19 bases between. This CDR3 has 16 residues. From germline, CDR1 is SGHKS and CDR2 YYEKEE (reference sequence).

This clonotype was counted a few times. The chain links TRBV10-2 to TRBJ1-6, with 10 bases identical to TRBD1. This CDR3 contains 15 residues. Trimming at V came to 2 bases and at J to 9 bases, leaving 4 bases not matched to a gene. CDR1 is WSHSY, CDR2 SAAADI, per germline. The CDR3 nucleotides read TGCGCCAGCAGTGAGCGCGGACAGGGGGTTTCACCCCTCCACTTT. This sequence encodes CASSERGQGVSPLHF.

The chain combines TRBV4-1 with TRBJ1-2; D is perhaps TRBD1 (6 bases). Trimming left V 2 bases short and J 5 bases short, with 24 bases between. The V gene's germline CDR1 is MGHRA and CDR2 YSYEKL. The CDR3 is made up of 18 amino acids. CDR3 loop: CASSQPTGRNLHRYGYTF. As DNA, the CDR3 is TGCGCCAGCAGCCAACCGACAGGCCGCAACCTTCATCGGTATGGCTACACCTTC.

V is TRBV25-1 and J is TRBJ1-2; D is unclear. CDR1 MGHDK and CDR2 SYGVNS come from the germline V gene. Between the trimmed V and J ends, which lost 3 bases and 4 bases, there was a span of 18 bases. The CDR3 is 16 amino acids. The CDR3: CASSEFVWPAGYGYTF. The CDR3, as DNA: TGTGCCAGCAGTGAGTTTGTGTGGCCTGCGGGCTATGGCTACACCTTC.

The V call is TRBV4-1, the J call TRBJ2-3; D unresolved. This CDR3 is built from 17 residues. V was clipped by 0 bases and J by 2 bases, with 15 bases between them. Per the germline V gene, CDR1 is MGHRA and CDR2 is YSYEKL. CDR3 protein: CASSQDELGFSTDTQYF. As DNA, the CDR3 is TGCGCCAGCAGCCAAGATGAACTGGGATTTTCCACAGATACGCAGTATTTT.

This clonotype was observed a handful of times. The chain is built from TRBV7-9 and TRBJ2-4, with no clear D. The V end lost 5 bases, the J end lost 2 bases, and 10 bases lay between the germline ends. CDR3 length: 14 amino acids. The germline gives CDR1 SEHNR, CDR2 FQNEAQ (reference sequence). CDR3 amino acids: CASSQLVTKNIQYF. DNA of the CDR3: TGTGCCAGCAGCCAGTTAGTAACCAAAAACATTCAGTACTTC.

This clonotype occurred many times. The chain employs TRBV5-1 and TRBJ2-3; tentatively, D is TRBD1 or TRBD2 (5 bases each). With 2 bases removed from V and 3 bases from J, the gap between germline ends came to 10 bases. The germline gives CDR1 SGHRS, CDR2 YFSETQ. This CDR3 has 14 amino acids. The CDR3 is CASSFSGQTDTQYF. Written as DNA, the CDR3 is TGCGCCAGCAGCTTTTCGGGGCAGACAGATACGCAGTATTTT.

Concerning this clonotype itself: A much larger clone differs by one base, so this may be a read error. This sequence joins TRBV11-3 and TRBJ2-2, with D tentatively TRBD2 (5 bases). Germline V lookup: CDR1 SGHNT, CDR2 YENEEA. The CDR3 contains 15 residues. Written as DNA, the CDR3 is TGTGCCGGCAGCTTACCCACGGGAAACACCGGGGAGCTGTTTTTT. Its protein is CAGSLPTGNTGELFF.

The gene calls are TRBV2 and TRBJ2-4; no clear D. Trimming removed 8 bases from V and 1 base from J, with 9 bases in between. Germline V lookup: CDR1 SNHLY, CDR2 FYNNEI. The CDR3 length is 13 residues. As DNA, the CDR3 is TGTGCCAGCGTCGGAGTTGCCAAAAACATTCAGTACTTC. It codes for CASVGVAKNIQYF.

In its sample, this clonotype was seen a few times. The CDR3 DNA follows: TGTGCCAGCAGCTTCTACCGGGACAGGGGCTGGGATACGCAGTATTTT. Its translation is CASSFYRDRGWDTQYF. The chain couples TRBV11-1 to TRBJ2-3; 10 bases match TRBD1. This CDR3 contains 16 residues. Looked up from germline, CDR1 is SGHAT and CDR2 is FQDESV (reference sequence). After removal of 3 bases from V and 6 bases from J, the junction contained 9 bases not matched to a gene.

This clonotype was counted ten times or more. CDR3 nucleotide sequence: TGTGCCAGCTCACCACGGGACAGGACCTACGAGCAGTACTTC. Amino acids: CASSPRDRTYEQYF. The V and J genes are TRBV18 and TRBJ2-7, with 8 bases lining up with TRBD1. Germline V gives CDR1 KGHSH, CDR2 LQKENI. J gave up 2 bases and V 1 base, and 1 base lay outside the gene matches. The CDR3 has 14 residues.

The rearrangement joins TRBV12-3 or TRBV12-4 to TRBJ1-6; D gene uncertain. The V end lost 4 bases, the J end lost 7 bases, and 8 bases lay between the germline ends. CDR3 length equals 13 residues. CDR3: CASSSGSNSPLHF. DNA for the CDR3: TGTGCCAGCAGTTCGGGCTCCAATTCACCCCTCCACTTT.

CDR3 residues: CASSLVDGGDGYTF. In DNA, the CDR3 is TGCGCCAGCAGCTTGGTTGACGGGGGCGATGGCTACACCTTC. The gene calls are TRBV5-1 and TRBJ1-2; D is possibly TRBD1 (6 bases). V dropped 0 bases and J dropped 6 bases, with 12 bases sitting between them. The CDR3 runs 14 residues. CDR1 is SGHRS, CDR2 YFSETQ, per germline.

This clonotype has ten or more counts. The chain has TRBV12-3 or TRBV12-4 and TRBJ2-1; D is uncertain. The CDR3 is made up of 12 amino acids. Deletions cut 1 base from V and 8 bases from J, with 6 bases between. The CDR3 spells CASSLGQDEQFF. The DNA for the CDR3 is TGTGCCAGCAGTTTAGGGCAGGATGAGCAGTTCTTC.

V is TRBV19 and J is TRBJ2-3, with no clear D. The CDR3 is 14 residues long. The ends were cut back, 4 bases at V and 0 bases at J, with 8 bases in the middle. Germline CDR1 and CDR2: LNHDA and SQIVND (reference sequence). The CDR3 DNA sequence: TGTGCCAGTAGTACGCAAGCTAGCACAGATACGCAGTATTTT. It yields the protein CASSTQASTDTQYF.

The gene calls are TRBV10-3 and TRBJ2-3; no firm D call. The CDR3 contains 13 residues. Trimming stripped 6 bases from V and 6 bases from J, with 13 bases between. Germline loops: CDR1 ENHRY, CDR2 SYGVKD. CDR3 sequence (DNA): TGTGCCATCAGCTTAGGGATAGGGGATACGCAGTATTTT. Amino acids: CAISLGIGDTQYF.

The chain uses TRBV20-1 and TRBJ2-7, with TRBD2 matching 9 bases. Germline V gene lookup returns CDR1 DFQATT and CDR2 SNEGSKA (reference sequence). The CDR3 is made up of 14 amino acids. V was pared by 8 bases and J by 4 bases, with 12 bases of the junction left unmatched. The CDR3 DNA sequence: TGCAGTCCTTATGGGGAGCGGGAGGTGTACGAGCAGTACTTC. Its translation: CSPYGEREVYEQYF.

There are many counts of this clonotype. The chain couples TRBV11-2 to TRBJ2-5, with D perhaps matching TRBD2 (6 bases). V lost 1 base and J lost 4, with 13 bases in between. The CDR3 covers 15 residues. Looked up from germline, CDR1 is SGHAT and CDR2 is FQNNGV. CDR3 nucleotide sequence: TGTGCCAGCAGCTTAGTTACGCAGGGAGGAGAGACCCAGTACTTC. Protein: CASSLVTQGGETQYF.

This clonotype was observed many times. The chain couples TRBV6-6 to TRBJ1-2, with D perhaps TRBD1 (5 bases). Germline V gene lookup returns CDR1 MNHNY and CDR2 SVGAGI (reference sequence). The CDR3 sequence is 16 residues long. The V end lost 2 bases, the J end lost 1 base, and 14 bases lay between the germline ends. The CDR3 here is CASSYLIRDFNYGYTF. For the CDR3, the DNA is TGTGCCAGCAGTTACCTTATTAGGGACTTTAACTATGGCTACACCTTC.

A few counts support this clonotype. The chain carries TRBV19 and TRBJ2-7, with TRBD1 as a possible D gene (6 bases). The CDR3 covers 14 residues. The germline V gene encodes CDR1 LNHDA and CDR2 SQIVND (reference sequence). Between the trimmed V and J ends, which lost 2 bases and 1 base, there was a span of 9 bases. In DNA form, the CDR3 reads TGTGCCAGTAGTATAACACAGGGTTCCTACGAGCAGTACTTC. Translation gives CASSITQGSYEQYF.

This clonotype occurred many times. The J gene is TRBJ1-1, the V gene TRBV27; 11 bases align to TRBD1. The V gene end was trimmed by 6 bases and the J gene end by 1 base; junction bases not matched to a gene: 7. The V gene's germline CDR1 is MNHEY and CDR2 SMNVEV (reference sequence). There are 16 residues in the CDR3. CDR3 bases: TGTGCCAGCAGCCCGGACAGGGGGCGCCGGAACACTGAAGCTTTCTTT. This gives the protein CASSPDRGRRNTEAFF.

This clonotype appeared many times. The chain uses TRBV7-6 and TRBJ2-3; TRBD2 matches 10 bases. The J segment lost 5 bases and the V segment lost 3 bases, leaving 8 bases of the junction unmatched. Germline assignment: CDR1 SGHVS and CDR2 FNYEAQ. This CDR3 has 16 residues. The CDR3 spells CASSFRSGGAGDTQYF. The DNA of the CDR3 is TGTGCCAGCAGCTTCAGAAGCGGGGGGGCCGGAGATACGCAGTATTTT.

This sequence joins TRBV7-2 and TRBJ2-1, with a possible D match to TRBD2 (6 bases). V lost 1 base and J 2 bases, leaving 21 bases between the germline ends. The germline V gene encodes CDR1 SGHTA and CDR2 FQGNSA. The CDR3 loop spans 19 amino acids. The CDR3 DNA is TGTGCCAGCAGCTTAGAAGGCCGGGGACTCCCATCAGCCTACAATGAGCAGTTCTTC. Encoded protein: CASSLEGRGLPSAYNEQFF.